What follows are 5 T cell receptor beta chains derived from one specimen sequenced in a study of breast tumors, draining lymph nodes, adjacent tissues (TCRdb year 2016). The library was produced with multiplex PCR. Sequenced on an Illumina HiSeq 2000. TCRdb trimmed the raw reads at Q25, called clones with MiXCR and kept productive beta chains. Each CDR3 protein gets just one entry, which takes the most common genes and DNA from the rows behind it. The sample table lists roughly 49,000 distinct CDR3 sequences, around 40% of them with a count of one. The top ten clonotypes cover more than 9% of the sample. The material sequenced was breast tumor tissue. The receptors come from a female donor with breast cancer. Some clones in this sample may be carry-over from other donors' samples.

This clonotype was counted ten times or more. The gene calls are TRBV9 and TRBJ2-5; D ambiguous. The CDR3 consists of 15 residues. CDR1 and CDR2 from the germline V gene are SGDLS and YYNGEE. Trimming shortened V by 0 bases and J by 0 bases, and 9 bases separated the two germline ends. The CDR3 nucleotides are TGTGCCAGCAGCGTAGGGGCAGTTTACCAAGAGACCCAGTACTTC. Translating it yields CASSVGAVYQETQYF. The whole variable domain, remainder taken from reference TRBV9 and TRBJ2-5, is DSGVTQTPKHLITATGQRVTLRCSPRSGDLSVYWYQQSLDQGLQFLIQYYNGEERAKGNILERFSAQQFPDLHSELNLSSLELGDSALYFCASSVGAVYQETQYFGPGTRLLVL.

This clonotype was observed many times. The genes are TRBV6-6 and TRBJ2-5, with D perhaps being TRBD1 or TRBD2 (5 bases each). Trimming took off 10 bases at V and 5 bases at J, with 20 bases between the two ends. The CDR3 covers 14 residues. Germline CDR1 and CDR2: MNHNY and SVGAGI (reference sequence). Written as DNA, the CDR3 is TGTGCCACCGGGGCAACTTACGGCGGGGAGACCCAGTACTTC. Translating gives CATGATYGGETQYF.

V is TRBV7-2 and J is TRBJ2-7; D gene unclear. CDR1 is SGHTA, CDR2 FQGNSA, per germline. CDR3 length equals 14 residues. V lost 5 bases, J lost 0 bases, and 11 bases lay in between. The CDR3 reads CASSRELSSYEQYF. CDR3 DNA: TGTGCCAGCAGCCGAGAGCTGAGCTCCTACGAGCAGTACTTC.

This clonotype was recorded at least ten times. V gene TRBV5-1 combines with J gene TRBJ2-2, with 11 bases that match TRBD2. V was pared by 4 bases and J by 8 bases, with 7 bases of the junction left unmatched. The CDR3 totals 15 residues. In germline, CDR1 is SGHRS, CDR2 YFSETQ. CDR3 DNA: TGCGCCAGCAGCCCTAGCGGGAGGTTTGCGGGGGAGCTGTTTTTT. Amino acids: CASSPSGRFAGELFF.

This clonotype was seen many times. This chain joins TRBV4-3 and TRBJ2-2; D not resolved. Germline V gene lookup returns CDR1 LGHNA and CDR2 YSLEER. Trimming removed 3 bases at V and 4 bases at J, with 0 bases between. The CDR3 sequence is 11 residues long. DNA of the CDR3: TGCGCCAGCAGCCACACCGGGGAGCTGTTTTTT. Protein product: CASSHTGELFF.